This T cell receptor beta chain was profiled in a study of shared clonotypes between healthy human individuals. V lost 8 bases, J lost 6 bases, and 16 bases lay in between. The CDR3 extends over 12 amino acids. From germline, CDR1 is SQVTM and CDR2 ANQGSEA. Clones were read by immunoSEQ multiplex PCR, and TCRdb kept only the in-frame ones, dropping some. Here the sample spans about 470,000 clones, roughly 77% being singletons. The sequence derives from a woman in her 40s in good health. Some clones in this sample may be carry-over from other donors' samples. The specimen was PBMCs. This chain connects TRBV29-1 to TRBJ1-2; no reliable D call. CDR3 sequence (DNA): TGCAGCAGGGCGGGGTTGAGGCATGGCTACACCTTC. Translated, it gives CSRAGLRHGYTF.